Shown below are 32 T cell receptor beta chains from a single sample sequenced in a study of OX40 agonist ivuxolimab in advanced cancers. The protocol was immunoSEQ multiplex PCR, while the TCRdb copy is restricted to in-frame clones and leaves out a portion. Of fewer than 45,000 clones in the sample, 75% to 90% are singletons; the top ten hold more than 6%. The source was CD4+ or CD8+ T cells sorted from blood, collected in a trial of the OX40 agonist ivuxolimab. Receptor source: an adult with an advanced solid tumor such as melanoma, head and neck, liver or kidney cancer.

This chain uses TRBV7-2 with TRBJ2-1; D not resolved. CDR3 length: 17 amino acids. V lost 0 bases and J 6 bases, leaving 18 bases between the germline ends. CDR1 SGHTA and CDR2 FQGNSA come from the germline V gene. CDR3 protein: CASSLAVAEKITNEQFF. CDR3 nucleotide sequence: TGTGCCAGCAGCTTAGCCGTTGCGGAGAAGATAACCAATGAGCAGTTCTTC.

This clone was found a few times. The chain employs TRBV5-4 and TRBJ1-5, with D maybe TRBD1 (5 bases). This CDR3 contains 15 residues. In germline, CDR1 is SGHNT, CDR2 YYREEE (reference sequence). Trimming stripped 3 bases from V and 3 bases from J, with 13 bases between. CDR3 protein: CASSWGGATNQPQHF. DNA for the CDR3: TGTGCCAGCAGCTGGGGAGGGGCAACCAATCAGCCCCAGCATTTT.

This clone was seen just once. V gene TRBV5-6 combines with J gene TRBJ2-7; 9 bases match TRBD2. Trimming at V came to 0 bases and at J to 5 bases, leaving 6 bases not matched to a gene. CDR3 length: 15 amino acids. CDR1 and CDR2 (germline): SGHDT, YYEEEE. The CDR3 DNA reads TGTGCCAGCAGCTTGGCCATCGGGACTAGCAACGAGCAGTACTTC. It translates to CASSLAIGTSNEQYF.

This clone has only a few counts. The V and J genes are TRBV7-9 and TRBJ2-3; D gene ambiguous. V dropped 5 bases and J dropped 4 bases, with 7 bases sitting between them. This CDR3 contains 12 residues. Germline loops: CDR1 SEHNR, CDR2 FQNEAQ (reference sequence). CDR3: CASSPLSDTQYF. The CDR3 bases are TGTGCCAGCAGCCCGCTGTCAGATACGCAGTATTTT.

The chain has TRBV30 and TRBJ2-7, with 7 bases matching TRBD1. Germline CDR1 and CDR2: GTSNPN and SVGIG (reference sequence). The trim removed 3 bases at V and 3 bases at J, leaving 11 bases unmatched. There are 15 residues in the CDR3. The CDR3 DNA sequence: TGTGCCTGGAGGGCAGGAGACAGGGCCCACTACGAGCAGTACTTC. Its translation is CAWRAGDRAHYEQYF. Looking up the rest from reference TRBV30 and TRBJ2-7 gives the full variable domain: SQTIHQWPATLVQPVGSPLSLECTVEGTSNPNLYWYRQAAGRGLQLLFYSVGIGQISSEVPQNLSASRPQDRQFILSSKKLLLSDSGFYLCAWRAGDRAHYEQYFGPGTRLTVT.

A few counts support this clone. V usage is TRBV7-9 and J usage is TRBJ2-7; TRBD2 aligns across 8 bases. V shed 2 bases and J 5 bases; nucleotides not matched to a gene: 2. Germline lookup yields CDR1 SEHNR and CDR2 FQNEAQ (reference sequence). The CDR3 sequence is 13 residues long. The CDR3 nucleotides read TGTGCCAGCAGCTTAACGGGAGGGGACGAGCAGTACTTC. Translation gives CASSLTGGDEQYF.

V is TRBV11-2 and J is TRBJ1-2; D uncertain. This CDR3 is 12 amino acids long. Trimming shortened V by 5 bases and J by 2 bases, and 6 bases separated the two germline ends. CDR1 and CDR2 from the germline V gene are SGHAT and FQNNGV. The CDR3 DNA reads as TGTGCCAGCAGCAAGGAAAACTATGGCTACACCTTC. Translating it yields CASSKENYGYTF.

The rearrangement links TRBV9 to TRBJ2-1, with TRBD2 matching over 11 bases. The J segment lost 1 base and the V segment lost 2 bases, leaving 2 bases of the junction unmatched. The length of the CDR3 is 16 residues. Per the germline V gene, CDR1 is SGDLS and CDR2 is YYNGEE. The CDR3 spells CASSVGLAGSYNEQFF. CDR3 nucleotide sequence: TGTGCCAGCAGCGTCGGACTAGCGGGTTCCTACAATGAGCAGTTCTTC.

The chain uses TRBV5-6 and TRBJ2-2; D is unclear. Trimming stripped 0 bases from V and 2 bases from J, with 8 bases between. The CDR3 length is 15 residues. Germline CDR1 and CDR2: SGHDT and YYEEEE. The CDR3 DNA sequence: TGTGCCAGCAGCTTGGTACAGAGAAACACCGGGGAGCTGTTTTTT. Its protein is CASSLVQRNTGELFF.

The V gene is TRBV25-1, the J gene TRBJ1-3, with 8 bases that match TRBD1. From germline, CDR1 is MGHDK and CDR2 SYGVNS. The V and J ends lost 5 bases and 3 bases, in that order; junction bases with no gene match: 6. The CDR3 consists of 15 residues. In nucleotides, the CDR3 is TGTGCCAGCAGTCCTGCAGGGGGCGGTGGAAACACCATATATTTT. Amino acids: CASSPAGGGGNTIYF.

The chain combines TRBV5-1 with TRBJ1-3; 8 bases agree with TRBD1. V was clipped by 4 bases and J by 0 bases; unmatched bases: 6. This CDR3 has 16 residues. The germline gives CDR1 SGHRS, CDR2 YFSETQ. CDR3 sequence reads: CASSPSGQASGNTIYF. CDR3 coding DNA: TGCGCCAGCAGCCCTTCGGGACAGGCCTCTGGAAACACCATATATTTT.

CDR3 sequence reads: CASSPSGLAGDRGNEQFF. In DNA, the CDR3 is TGTGCCAGCTCACCATCGGGACTAGCGGGAGACAGGGGGAATGAGCAGTTCTTC. This chain links TRBV18 with TRBJ2-1; 14 bases align to TRBD2. J was trimmed by 7 bases and V by 2 bases; bases with no gene match: 10. The CDR3 extends over 18 amino acids. Germline V gene data show CDR1 as KGHSH and CDR2 as LQKENI.

The chain has TRBV10-3 and TRBJ2-7; 9 bases fit TRBD2. This CDR3 comprises 14 residues. Germline V gene sequence: CDR1 ENHRY, CDR2 SYGVKD. Unmatched junction bases numbered 6, after V lost 4 bases and J lost 5 bases. CDR3 loop: CAISGAGGSDEQYF. CDR3 in DNA: TGTGCCATCAGTGGAGCGGGAGGATCCGACGAGCAGTACTTC.

V gene TRBV21-1 combines with J gene TRBJ2-3. TRBV21-1 is an annotated pseudogene. This CDR3 contains 15 residues. The CDR3 DNA reads TGTGCCAGCAGCAAAGTGAGGGGTGACGGGGATACGCAGTATTTT. As protein: CASSKVRGDGDTQYF.

This clone was counted only a few times. This chain joins TRBV4-3 and TRBJ2-7; TRBD1 is a possible D gene (5 bases). In germline, CDR1 is LGHNA, CDR2 YSLEER. The V end was cut by 0 bases, the J end by 0 bases, with 12 bases between. This CDR3 region has 16 residues. The CDR3 sequence: CASSQDPGFSSYEQYF. For the CDR3, the DNA is TGCGCCAGCAGCCAAGATCCAGGGTTCAGCTCCTACGAGCAGTACTTC.

The CDR3 sequence is CASSLVAGDPSEQYF. In DNA form, the CDR3 reads TGTGCCAGCAGCTTAGTGGCGGGAGATCCGTCCGAGCAGTACTTC. This chain joins TRBV11-2 and TRBJ2-7; 7 bases are a match to TRBD2. The CDR3 has 15 amino acids. Looked up from germline, CDR1 is SGHAT and CDR2 is FQNNGV. Trimming removed 1 base from V and 6 bases from J; junction bases left unmatched: 9. The variable domain in full, completed from reference TRBV11-2 and TRBJ2-7, reads EAGVAQSPRYKIIEKRQSVAFWCNPISGHATLYWYQQILGQGPKLLIQFQNNGVVDDSQLPKDRFSAERLKGVDSTLKIQPAKLEDSAVYLCASSLVAGDPSEQYFGPGTRLTVT.

The rearrangement uses TRBV7-9 and TRBJ2-1; D gene unclear. Germline CDR1 SEHNR, CDR2 FQNEAQ (reference sequence). CDR3 length: 14 amino acids. With 8 bases removed from V and 1 base from J, the gap between germline ends came to 12 bases. The DNA of the CDR3 is TGTGCCAGCGGAACGCCGTGGTCCTACAATGAGCAGTTCTTC. It specifies CASGTPWSYNEQFF.

The rearrangement uses TRBV30 and TRBJ2-7; no definite D call. V was trimmed by 3 bases and J by 2 bases, leaving 11 bases between them. Per the germline V gene, CDR1 is GTSNPN and CDR2 is SVGIG (reference sequence). The CDR3 runs to 13 residues. The CDR3 nucleotides read TGTGCCTGGAGCGAGCCGGCGGCCTACGAGCAGTACTTC. This gives the protein CAWSEPAAYEQYF.

The chain employs TRBV6-5 and TRBJ2-2; TRBD2 agrees at 9 bases. Germline CDR1 is MNHEY and CDR2 is SVGAGI. The junction had 5 bases not matched to a gene; V was cut back by 6 bases and J by 6 bases. This CDR3 is built from 14 residues. This chain's CDR3 is CASRAGGSAGELFF. The CDR3 DNA follows: TGTGCCAGCAGAGCGGGAGGAAGTGCCGGGGAGCTGTTTTTT.

The J gene is TRBJ2-7, the V gene TRBV11-2, with unresolved D. Germline-derived CDR1 and CDR2 are SGHAT and FQNNGV. The CDR3 runs 14 residues. V shed 4 bases and J shed 5 bases, with 15 bases lying between them. Written as DNA, the CDR3 is TGTGCCAGCAGCTCCCCCAGTGAGGTGGACGAGCAGTACTTC. Encoded protein: CASSSPSEVDEQYF.

This sequence joins TRBV10-1 and TRBJ2-7; perhaps TRBD1 as D (5 bases). Trimming removed 2 bases at V and 0 bases at J, with 14 bases between. Germline V gives CDR1 WNHNN, CDR2 SYGVQD (reference sequence). This CDR3 is built from 16 residues. In DNA form, the CDR3 reads TGCGCCAGCAGTGAGAAGAGGAGACAGAACTCCTACGAGCAGTACTTC. This gives the protein CASSEKRRQNSYEQYF.

The V call is TRBV6-6, the J call TRBJ1-1; TRBD1 matches 8 bases. This CDR3 spans 15 amino acids. V was pared by 4 bases and J by 1 base, with 5 bases of the junction left unmatched. Germline V CDR1 and CDR2: MNHNY, SVGAGI (reference sequence). The CDR3 sequence: CASSSNDRGNTEAFF. The DNA for the CDR3 is TGTGCCAGCAGTTCCAACGACAGGGGGAACACTGAAGCTTTCTTT.

The CDR3 loop reads CASSSRRGYTF. The CDR3 DNA is TGTGCCAGCAGCTCTCGGAGGGGCTACACCTTC. The gene calls are TRBV6-5 and TRBJ1-2, with D unclear. CDR3 length: 11 residues. V lost 6 bases to trimming and J lost 8 bases, with 10 bases between them. CDR1 is MNHEY, CDR2 SVGAGI, per germline.

The rearrangement joins TRBV5-1 to TRBJ2-5, with D uncertain. The ends were cut back, 1 base at V and 0 bases at J, with 10 bases in the middle. The CDR3 covers 15 residues. In germline, CDR1 is SGHRS, CDR2 YFSETQ. Written as DNA, the CDR3 is TGCGCCAGCAGCTTGTTGTGGACGGACCAAGAGACCCAGTACTTC. Translation gives CASSLLWTDQETQYF.

The sample holds a few counts of this clone. This chain joins TRBV28 and TRBJ2-5; D might be TRBD1 (5 bases). The DNA matches TRBJ2-7 better at its end, which makes the J call doubtful. This CDR3 has 12 amino acids. Germline V gene lookup returns CDR1 MDHEN and CDR2 SYDVKM. The CDR3 sequence: CASVSGTYEQYF. CDR3 DNA: TGTGCCAGCGTATCAGGGACCTACGAGCAGTACTTC.

The CDR3 coding sequence is TGTGCCAGCAGACTTACTAGTGCATTGGTGAATGAGCAGTTCTTC. Its protein product is CASRLTSALVNEQFF. The gene calls are TRBV6-5 and TRBJ2-1; D possibly corresponds to TRBD2 (5 bases). The CDR3 contains 15 residues. Trimming pared 6 bases from V and 7 bases from J, leaving 19 bases between. Germline V gene sequence: CDR1 MNHEY, CDR2 SVGAGI.

This clone was detected once. This chain's CDR3 is CASSPSSGLAVLYNEQFF. The CDR3 DNA reads as TGTGCCAGCTCACCAAGTTCGGGACTAGCGGTATTATACAATGAGCAGTTCTTC. V usage is TRBV18 and J usage is TRBJ2-1; 11 bases line up with TRBD2. Losses at the gene ends were 2 bases for V and 4 bases for J; bases not matched to a gene: 10. CDR1 is KGHSH and CDR2 is LQKENI in the germline V gene. This CDR3 is 18 amino acids long.

This chain connects TRBV4-1 to TRBJ2-3; 9 positions agree with TRBD2. Trimming took 3 bases from V and 3 from J; bases not matched to a gene: 10. Germline V CDR1 and CDR2: MGHRA, YSYEKL. The CDR3 runs 17 residues. The CDR3 reads CASSQLLAGGPTDTQYF. Written as DNA, the CDR3 is TGCGCCAGCAGCCAGCTACTGGCGGGAGGGCCGACAGATACGCAGTATTTT.

The chain uses TRBV7-9 and TRBJ2-1, with D maybe TRBD1 (5 bases). Looked up from germline, CDR1 is SEHNR and CDR2 is FQNEAQ (reference sequence). This CDR3 has 14 residues. V was pared by 5 bases and J by 5 bases, with 13 bases between. The CDR3 region has the DNA TGTGCCAGCAGCCGGATCAGGGCCCACAATGAGCAGTTCTTC. Translated: CASSRIRAHNEQFF.

DNA of the CDR3: TGTGCCAGCAGTTACACTCTAGGGAGGGAGCAGTTCTTC. Translating gives CASSYTLGREQFF. The chain employs TRBV6-5 and TRBJ2-1, with D perhaps matching TRBD2 (6 bases). The CDR3 covers 13 residues. V lost 2 bases, J lost 10 bases, and 12 bases lay in between. Germline V CDR1 and CDR2: MNHEY, SVGAGI.

The chain couples TRBV28 to TRBJ1-2; unclear D gene. Trimming shortened V by 4 bases and J by 6 bases, and 9 bases separated the two germline ends. The CDR3 extends over 12 amino acids. Per the germline V gene, CDR1 is MDHEN and CDR2 is SYDVKM. The CDR3 bases are TGTGCCAGCAGTTCAAACCCTAATGGCTACACCTTC. Translated: CASSSNPNGYTF.

The chain recombines TRBV19 with TRBJ1-2, with TRBD1 matching over 9 bases. The CDR3 spans 17 residues. The germline CDR1 and CDR2 sequences are LNHDA and SQIVND (reference sequence). V lost 1 base to trimming and J lost 7 bases; unmatched junction nucleotides: 13. The CDR3 sequence is CASSIVRDRDLGGGYTF. The DNA for the CDR3 is TGTGCCAGTAGTATAGTAAGGGACAGGGATTTAGGCGGTGGCTACACCTTC.